The 8 T cell receptor beta chains below come from one sample, sequenced in a study of brain metastases from non-small cell lung cancer. TCRdb's copy holds only in-frame clones and misses some; the assay was immunoSEQ multiplex PCR. The sample carries about 8,000 clones, over 80% recorded once. Sequences were obtained from primary lung tumor tissue. Receptors were obtained from a donor aged 40 or over with non-small cell lung cancer.

The rearrangement joins TRBV3-1 (or the pseudogene TRBV3-2) to TRBJ1-4; D is unclear. V was trimmed by 0 bases and J by 5 bases, leaving 7 bases between them. The CDR3 covers 14 residues. Germline assignment: CDR1 LGHDT and CDR2 YNNKEL (reference sequence). CDR3 in DNA: TGTGCCAGCAGCCAAGATTATGGCAATGAAAAACTGTTTTTT. Its protein is CASSQDYGNEKLFF.

This chain uses TRBV12-3 or TRBV12-4 with TRBJ1-6; D ambiguous. This CDR3 is built from 13 residues. V dropped 1 base and J dropped 7 bases, with 5 bases sitting between them. The CDR3 sequence: CASSLEENSPLHF. Written as DNA, the CDR3 is TGTGCCAGCAGTTTAGAGGAGAATTCACCCCTCCACTTT.

This chain joins TRBV18 and TRBJ2-7, with 10 nucleotides matching TRBD1. The CDR3 sequence is 15 residues long. The V and J ends lost 2 bases and 2 bases, in that order; junction bases with no gene match: 3. Germline assignment: CDR1 KGHSH and CDR2 LQKENI. CDR3 amino acids: CASSPSDRGTYEQYF. The CDR3 DNA reads as TGTGCCAGCTCACCATCGGACAGGGGGACCTACGAGCAGTACTTC.

The V gene is TRBV9, the J gene TRBJ2-7; 8 bases match TRBD1. This CDR3 is 15 amino acids long. V was pared by 0 bases and J by 3 bases, with 5 bases of the junction left unmatched. From germline, CDR1 is SGDLS and CDR2 YYNGEE. CDR3 sequence (DNA): TGTGCCAGCAGCGTAGGAGGACAGGGTATCTACGAGCAGTACTTC. Protein: CASSVGGQGIYEQYF.

The chain couples TRBV28 to TRBJ2-7, with D perhaps matching TRBD1 (5 bases). CDR1 and CDR2 (germline): MDHEN, SYDVKM. V was cut by 3 bases and J by 8 bases, with 8 bases left in between. The CDR3 is 11 residues long. CDR3 region: CASSFKGKQYF. CDR3 coding DNA: TGTGCCAGCAGTTTTAAGGGGAAGCAGTACTTC.

The chain uses TRBV18 and TRBJ1-3, with a possible D match to TRBD1 (5 bases). The CDR3 consists of 15 residues. V dropped 9 bases and J dropped 0 bases, with 15 bases sitting between them. Germline V gene data show CDR1 as KGHSH and CDR2 as LQKENI. The CDR3 is CASSGTLSSGNTIYF. DNA for the CDR3: TGTGCCAGTTCCGGGACGCTGAGCTCTGGAAACACCATATATTTT.

V gene TRBV7-9 combines with J gene TRBJ2-3; 11 bases fit TRBD2. The CDR3 is 17 residues long. CDR1 and CDR2 (germline): SEHNR, FQNEAQ (reference sequence). V lost 7 bases to trimming and J lost 3 bases; unmatched junction nucleotides: 12. The CDR3 loop is CASNRYLAGGATDTQYF. The CDR3 DNA sequence: TGTGCCAGCAACCGATACCTAGCGGGGGGAGCGACAGATACGCAGTATTTT.

This rearrangement joins TRBV6-2 or TRBV6-3 to TRBJ2-1; 8 bases are a match to TRBD2. V shed 2 bases and J 6 bases; nucleotides not matched to a gene: 9. CDR3 length equals 16 residues. Germline CDR1 is MNHEY and CDR2 is SVGEGT. The CDR3 protein is CASSYDSGGPFNEQFF. CDR3 DNA: TGTGCCAGCAGTTACGACTCGGGGGGGCCGTTCAATGAGCAGTTCTTC.